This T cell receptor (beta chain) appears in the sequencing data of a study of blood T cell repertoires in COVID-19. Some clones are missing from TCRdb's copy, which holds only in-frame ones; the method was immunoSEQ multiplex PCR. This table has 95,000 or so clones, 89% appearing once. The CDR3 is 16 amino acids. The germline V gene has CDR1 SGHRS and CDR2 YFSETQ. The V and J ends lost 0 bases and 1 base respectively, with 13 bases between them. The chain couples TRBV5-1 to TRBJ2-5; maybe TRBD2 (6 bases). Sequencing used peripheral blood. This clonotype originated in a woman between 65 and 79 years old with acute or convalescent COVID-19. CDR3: CASSLDGTRGQETQYF. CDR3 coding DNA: TGCGCCAGCAGCTTGGACGGGACGCGGGGCCAAGAGACCCAGTACTTC.